This T cell receptor (beta chain) was sequenced during a study of OX40 agonist ivuxolimab in advanced cancers. Study summary: Partial responses occurred in Three dose-escalation patients, one with hepatocellular carcinoma and two with cutaneous melanoma. Study conclusions and caveats: CD8+ T cells showed, on average, more clonal expansion than CD4+ cells. Some patients who did not respond also had low normalized T-cell clonal expansion.

The CDR3 loop spans 13 amino acids. CDR1 MGHDK and CDR2 SYGVNS come from the germline V gene. V lost 4 bases, J lost 7 bases, and 14 bases lay in between. For this clone: What it binds is not known.

TCRdb's table, derived via immunoSEQ multiplex PCR, lists solely in-frame clones and lacks some. Of 65,000 to 75,000 clones listed, approximately 78% are singletons. Blood got drawn at baseline, again on cycle 4 day 1, and then on cycle 7 day 1. This specimen consisted of CD4+ or CD8+ T cells sorted from blood, obtained in a trial of the OX40 agonist ivuxolimab. The sequence came from an adult with an advanced solid tumor such as melanoma, head and neck, liver or kidney cancer. This chain links TRBV25-1 with TRBJ2-7, with no clear D. The CDR3 DNA reads as TGTGCCAGCAGTGCGACCCGGGCGTCGGAGCAGTACGTC. This sequence encodes CASSATRASEQYV.